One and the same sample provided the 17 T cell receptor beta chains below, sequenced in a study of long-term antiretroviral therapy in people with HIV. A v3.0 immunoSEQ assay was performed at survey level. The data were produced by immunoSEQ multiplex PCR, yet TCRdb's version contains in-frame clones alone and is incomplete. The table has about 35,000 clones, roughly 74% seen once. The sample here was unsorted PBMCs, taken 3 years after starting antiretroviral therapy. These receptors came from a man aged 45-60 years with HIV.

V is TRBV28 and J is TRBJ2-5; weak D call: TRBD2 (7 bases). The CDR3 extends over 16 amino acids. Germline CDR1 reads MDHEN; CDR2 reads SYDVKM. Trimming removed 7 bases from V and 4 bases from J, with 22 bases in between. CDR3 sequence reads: CASIPGGGVRRETQYF. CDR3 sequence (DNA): TGTGCCAGCATACCCGGAGGGGGGGTAAGACGAGAGACCCAGTACTTC.

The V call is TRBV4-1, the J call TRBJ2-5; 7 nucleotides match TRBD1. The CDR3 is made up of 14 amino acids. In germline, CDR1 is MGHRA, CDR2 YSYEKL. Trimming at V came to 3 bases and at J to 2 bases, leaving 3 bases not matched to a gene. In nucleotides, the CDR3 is TGCGCCAGCAGCCATGGGACAGCACAAGAGACCCAGTACTTC. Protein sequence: CASSHGTAQETQYF.

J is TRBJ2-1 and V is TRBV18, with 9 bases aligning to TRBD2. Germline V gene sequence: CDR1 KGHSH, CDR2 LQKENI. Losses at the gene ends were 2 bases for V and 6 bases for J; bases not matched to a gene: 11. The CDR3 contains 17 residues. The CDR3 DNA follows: TGTGCCAGCTCACCAGAGGGTCATGTACTAGCGGGCAATGAGCAGTTCTTC. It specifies CASSPEGHVLAGNEQFF.

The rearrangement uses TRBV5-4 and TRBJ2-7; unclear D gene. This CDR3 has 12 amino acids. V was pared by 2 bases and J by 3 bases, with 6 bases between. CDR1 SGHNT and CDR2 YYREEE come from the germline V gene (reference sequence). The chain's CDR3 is CASSFDGYEQYF. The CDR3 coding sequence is TGTGCCAGCAGCTTTGATGGCTACGAGCAGTACTTC.

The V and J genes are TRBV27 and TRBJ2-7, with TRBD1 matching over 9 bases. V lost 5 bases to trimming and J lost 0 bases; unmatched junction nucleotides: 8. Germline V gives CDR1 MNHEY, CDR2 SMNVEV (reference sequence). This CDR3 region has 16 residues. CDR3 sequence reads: CASSDPGTGSSYEQYF. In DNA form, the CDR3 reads TGTGCCAGCAGTGATCCCGGGACAGGGTCCTCCTACGAGCAGTACTTC.

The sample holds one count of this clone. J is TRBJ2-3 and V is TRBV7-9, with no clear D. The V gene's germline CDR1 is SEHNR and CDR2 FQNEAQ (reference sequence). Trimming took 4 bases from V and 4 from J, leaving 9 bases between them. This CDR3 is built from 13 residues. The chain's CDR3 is CASSSPFPDTQYF. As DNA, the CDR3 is TGTGCCAGCAGCTCGCCCTTTCCAGATACGCAGTATTTT. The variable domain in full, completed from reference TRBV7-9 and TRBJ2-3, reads DTGVSQNPRHKITKRGQNVTFRCDPISEHNRLYWYRQTLGQGPEFLTYFQNEAQLEKSRLLSDRFSAERPKGSFSTLEIQRTEQGDSAMYLCASSSPFPDTQYFGPGTRLTVL.

DNA for the CDR3: TGTGCCAGCAGCTTTCCCGGGACGATCAACCAAGAGACCCAGTACTTC. Translation: CASSFPGTINQETQYF. The chain joins TRBV5-4 to TRBJ2-5; D tentatively reads TRBD1 or TRBD2 (5 bases each). V shed 2 bases and J shed 0 bases, with 14 bases lying between them. Looked up from germline, CDR1 is SGHNT and CDR2 is YYREEE (reference sequence). This CDR3 is built from 16 residues.

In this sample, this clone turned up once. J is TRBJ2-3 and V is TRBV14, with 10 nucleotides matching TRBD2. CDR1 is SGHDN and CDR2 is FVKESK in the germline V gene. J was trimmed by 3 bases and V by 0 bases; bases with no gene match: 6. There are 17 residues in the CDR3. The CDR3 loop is CASSQDQAGGRTDTQYF. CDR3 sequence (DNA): TGTGCCAGCAGCCAAGATCAAGCGGGAGGGCGGACAGATACGCAGTATTTT.

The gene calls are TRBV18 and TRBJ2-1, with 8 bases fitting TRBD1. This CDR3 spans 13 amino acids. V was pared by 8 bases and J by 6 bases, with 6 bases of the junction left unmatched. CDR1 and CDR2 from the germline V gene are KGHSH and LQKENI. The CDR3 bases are TGTGCCAGCGAGGGGCAGGGGGCCAATGAGCAGTTCTTC. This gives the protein CASEGQGANEQFF.

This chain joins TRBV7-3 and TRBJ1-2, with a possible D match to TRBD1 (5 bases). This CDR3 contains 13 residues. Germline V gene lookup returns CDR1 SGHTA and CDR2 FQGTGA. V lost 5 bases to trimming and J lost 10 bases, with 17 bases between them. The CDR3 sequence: CASSPGTAGDYTF. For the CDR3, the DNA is TGTGCCAGCAGCCCTGGGACGGCCGGCGACTACACCTTC.

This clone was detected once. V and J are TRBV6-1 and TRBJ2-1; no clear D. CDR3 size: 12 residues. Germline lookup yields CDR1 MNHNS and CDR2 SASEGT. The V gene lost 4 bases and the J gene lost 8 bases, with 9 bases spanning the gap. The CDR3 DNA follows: TGTGCCAGCAGTGCCCGTGGGGATGAGCAGTTCTTC. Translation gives CASSARGDEQFF.

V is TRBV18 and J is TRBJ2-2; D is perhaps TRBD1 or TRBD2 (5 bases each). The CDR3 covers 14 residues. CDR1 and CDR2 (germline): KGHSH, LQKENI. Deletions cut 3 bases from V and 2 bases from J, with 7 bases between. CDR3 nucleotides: TGTGCCAGCTCACCGGGACCTAACACCGGGGAGCTGTTTTTT. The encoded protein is CASSPGPNTGELFF. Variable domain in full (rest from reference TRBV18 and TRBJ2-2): NAGVMQNPRHLVRRRGQEARLRCSPMKGHSHVYWYRQLPEEGLKFMVYLQKENIIDESGMPKERFSAEFPKEGPSILRIQQVVRGDSAAYFCASSPGPNTGELFFGEGSRLTVL.

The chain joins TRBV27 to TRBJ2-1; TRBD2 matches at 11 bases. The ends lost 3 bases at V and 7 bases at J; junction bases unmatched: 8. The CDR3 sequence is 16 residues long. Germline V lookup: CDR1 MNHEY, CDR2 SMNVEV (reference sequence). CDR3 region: CASSFLFSGRENEQFF. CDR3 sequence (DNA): TGTGCCAGCAGTTTCTTATTTAGCGGGAGGGAAAATGAGCAGTTCTTC.

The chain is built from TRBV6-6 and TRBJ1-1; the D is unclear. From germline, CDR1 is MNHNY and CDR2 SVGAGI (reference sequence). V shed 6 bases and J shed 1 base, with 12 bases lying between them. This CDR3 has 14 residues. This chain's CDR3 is CASRQRHANTEAFF. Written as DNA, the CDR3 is TGTGCCAGCAGGCAGAGACACGCGAACACTGAAGCTTTCTTT.

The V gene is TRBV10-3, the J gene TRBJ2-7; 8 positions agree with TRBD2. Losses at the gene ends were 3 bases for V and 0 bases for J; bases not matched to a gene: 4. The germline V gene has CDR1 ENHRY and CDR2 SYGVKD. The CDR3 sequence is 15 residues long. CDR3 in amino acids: CAISDSGGSSYEQYF. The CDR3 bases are TGTGCCATCAGTGATTCGGGGGGGAGCTCCTACGAGCAGTACTTC.

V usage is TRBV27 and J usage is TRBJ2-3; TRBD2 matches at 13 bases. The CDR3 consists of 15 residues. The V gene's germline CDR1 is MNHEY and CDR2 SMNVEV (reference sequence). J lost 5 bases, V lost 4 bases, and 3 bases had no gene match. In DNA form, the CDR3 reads TGTGCCAGCAGTTCGGGACTAGCGGGGTTAGATACGCAGTATTTT. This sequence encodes CASSSGLAGLDTQYF.

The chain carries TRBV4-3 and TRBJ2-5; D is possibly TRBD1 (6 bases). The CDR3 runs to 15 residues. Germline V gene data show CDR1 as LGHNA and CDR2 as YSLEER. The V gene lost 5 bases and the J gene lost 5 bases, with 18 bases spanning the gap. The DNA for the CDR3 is TGCGCCAGCAGCGTAACGGACAGCCCCAGGGAGACCCAGTACTTC. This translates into CASSVTDSPRETQYF.